The T cell receptor beta chain described here comes from a study of cytomegalovirus exposure and HLA in healthy donors. The table came from immunoSEQ multiplex PCR; TCRdb's copy has only in-frame clones and leaves some out. The table lists roughly 250,000 clones, more than 75% of them singletons, with 2.5% to 3% in the top ten. Unmatched junction bases numbered 11, after V lost 4 bases and J lost 8 bases. The germline CDR1 and CDR2 sequences are SGDLS and YYNGEE. The CDR3 has 15 amino acids. Overall study findings and caveats: In vitro checks showed that a few CMV-associated chains really do target CMV antigens. Overall, approximately 150 TCR beta chains were annotated as cytomegalovirus-associated. Within the 130 or so validation repertoires, first-cohort TCR clusters tended to co-occur, according to a later analysis.

About this clone: What it recognizes is unknown.

The approximately 120-subject validation cohort, separate from the approximately 640-subject first cohort, included the donors. The sequence was obtained from a man aged 18 to 30 in good health and CMV-seronegative. This chain connects TRBV9 to TRBJ1-2; 10 bases line up with TRBD1. The sample comprised PBMCs. The chain's CDR3 is CASSRDDRGQFGYTF. CDR3 nucleotide sequence: TGTGCCAGCAGCAGAGACGACAGGGGGCAATTCGGCTACACCTTC.